These 8 T cell receptor beta chains were all obtained from the same sample, sequenced in a study of blood T cell repertoires in COVID-19. Assay used: immunoSEQ multiplex PCR; TCRdb lists only in-frame clones, some missing. The top ten clones hold 2.3% of a sample with roughly 250,000 clones, approximately 91% of them seen once. Sequencing used PBMCs or T cells enriched from blood (not recorded which). The receptor source for this set is a woman aged 40 to 50 with acute COVID-19.

The chain combines TRBV7-9 with TRBJ1-5; D remains unclear. Germline assignment: CDR1 SEHNR and CDR2 FQNEAQ (reference sequence). The CDR3 consists of 17 residues. V lost 1 base, J lost 0 bases, and 13 bases lay in between. Here the CDR3 DNA reads TGTGCCAGCAGCTTAGTTACAGCACACTTTAGCAATCAGCCCCAGCATTTT. It specifies CASSLVTAHFSNQPQHF.

V is TRBV2 and J is TRBJ2-5, with D possibly being TRBD2 (5 bases). Germline V gene data show CDR1 as SNHLY and CDR2 as FYNNEI. The V gene lost 1 base and the J gene lost 4 bases, with 13 bases spanning the gap. CDR3 length: 15 residues. CDR3 residues: CASSEESAGLETQYF. CDR3 DNA: TGTGCCAGCAGTGAAGAGTCGGCGGGTTTAGAGACCCAGTACTTC.

The chain combines TRBV28 with TRBJ1-4; 8 bases match TRBD1. J gave up 10 bases and V 6 bases, and 13 bases lay outside the gene matches. This CDR3 spans 15 amino acids. Germline V gene data show CDR1 as MDHEN and CDR2 as SYDVKM. The DNA of the CDR3 is TGTGCCAGCAGACCACAGGGGGAGGGAGAGGCAAAACTGTTTTTT. It specifies CASRPQGEGEAKLFF.

This chain connects TRBV27 to TRBJ2-1, with 13 positions matching TRBD2. Germline CDR1 MNHEY, CDR2 SMNVEV (reference sequence). The CDR3 covers 18 residues. V was clipped by 5 bases and J by 2 bases; unmatched bases: 9. CDR3 region: CASSTSGTSGKTYNEQFF. CDR3 DNA: TGTGCCAGCAGTACCTCCGGGACTAGCGGGAAAACCTACAATGAGCAGTTCTTC.

This clone was seen just once. The gene calls are TRBV19 and TRBJ2-5, with D possibly TRBD1 on 6 matching bases. There are 15 residues in the CDR3. Per germline, CDR1 LNHDA and CDR2 SQIVND (reference sequence). V dropped 4 bases and J dropped 7 bases, with 19 bases sitting between them. The CDR3 sequence is CASSNRGPQGGTQYF. The CDR3 DNA is TGTGCCAGTAGTAACCGGGGCCCGCAAGGGGGGACCCAGTACTTC.

The V gene is TRBV5-4, the J gene TRBJ1-4; possibly TRBD1 for D (5 bases). Germline CDR1 reads SGHNT; CDR2 reads YYREEE (reference sequence). The V and J ends lost 1 base and 2 bases respectively, with 15 bases between them. The CDR3 runs to 17 residues. CDR3 in DNA: TGTGCCAGCAGCTTGAGGGGTGCTACCCGGACTAATGAAAAACTGTTTTTT. It yields the protein CASSLRGATRTNEKLFF.

The J gene is TRBJ1-1, the V gene TRBV3-1 (or the pseudogene TRBV3-2), with 7 bases identical to TRBD1. V was clipped by 2 bases and J by 11 bases; unmatched bases: 5. The germline V gene encodes CDR1 LGHDT and CDR2 YNNKEL (reference sequence). The CDR3 has 12 amino acids. For the CDR3, the DNA is TGTGCCAGCAGCCAAACGACAGGGAGCGCTTTCTTT. This gives the protein CASSQTTGSAFF.

This rearrangement joins TRBV5-1 to TRBJ1-3; TRBD1 agrees at 9 bases. After removal of 4 bases from V and 6 bases from J, the junction contained 8 bases not matched to a gene. Germline V gives CDR1 SGHRS, CDR2 YFSETQ. This CDR3 is 15 amino acids long. CDR3 sequence reads: CASSEPGQGVNTIYF. As DNA, the CDR3 is TGCGCCAGCAGCGAACCGGGACAGGGAGTAAACACCATATATTTT. Full variable domain (outside the CDR3, taken from reference TRBV5-1 and TRBJ1-3): KAGVTQTPRYLIKTRGQQVTLSCSPISGHRSVSWYQQTPGQGLQFLFEYFSETQRNKGNFPGRFSGRQFSNSRSEMNVSTLELGDSALYLCASSEPGQGVNTIYFGEGSWLTVV.